The rows below give T cell receptor beta chains drawn from one sample of a study of shared clonotypes between healthy human individuals. Sequenced by immunoSEQ multiplex PCR; TCRdb stores in-frame clones only, minus some. The sample gives about 480,000 clones, about four fifths of which show up once; over 10% is in the top ten. Sequencing was carried out using PBMCs. The receptors shown here come from a woman aged 40 to 50 in good health. Some clones in this sample may be carry-over from other donors' samples. The CDR3 runs from the conserved cysteine through the conserved F or W.

J | V | CDR3
TRBJ2-2 | TRBV6-1 | CASSEFRGSHTGELFF
TRBJ1-4 | TRBV10-2 | CASSEIGTGGGEKLFF
TRBJ2-2 | TRBV6-1 | CASTGTSLSSGELFF
TRBJ2-3 | TRBV7-9 | CASSQGLAADTQYF
TRBJ2-2 | TRBV18 | CASSPIRDTGELFF
TRBJ2-7 | TRBV7-2 | CASSPQGGDYEQYF
TRBJ1-4 | TRBV30 | CAWDSVGFPSTNEKLFF
TRBJ1-1 | TRBV7-3 | CASSKTGFSNTEAFF
TRBJ2-1 | TRBV4-2 | CASSPAGGSYNEQFF
TRBJ2-7 | TRBV19 | CASRVNGQGYEQYF
TRBJ2-1 | TRBV7-2 | CASSLDVGMREQFF
TRBJ2-7 | TRBV11-2 | CASSPGGLGYEQYF
TRBJ2-7 | TRBV18 | CASSPFAPDFYEQYF
TRBJ2-7 | TRBV7-2 | CASSRSPSGRGSYEQYF
TRBJ2-1 | TRBV15 | CATSRGTGGNEQFF
TRBJ2-1 | TRBV7-3 | CASSSGGGSSYNEQFF
TRBJ1-1 | TRBV6-5 | CASSYSFGGWEAFF
TRBJ2-5 | TRBV6-1 | CASTPPGTPIGAQYF
TRBJ2-2 | TRBV30 | CAWSPLNTGELFF
TRBJ1-1 | TRBV2 | CASIVRNTEAFF